Below, 9 T cell receptor beta chains from the same sample are listed, as sequenced in a study of cytomegalovirus exposure and HLA in healthy donors. Both 60 Vbeta primers and 13 Jbeta primers went into the PCR. Some clones are missing from TCRdb's copy, which holds only in-frame ones; the method was immunoSEQ multiplex PCR. The profile shows about 170,000 clones, roughly 80% of them singletons. The source material was PBMCs. The receptor source for this set is a male donor in good health and CMV-seronegative.

CDR3 protein: CASRPQGGGETQYF. Written as DNA, the CDR3 is TGTGCCAGCAGGCCGCAGGGAGGAGGAGAGACCCAGTACTTC. The chain uses TRBV6-1 and TRBJ2-5, with a tentative D call TRBD2 (6 bases). The CDR3 consists of 14 residues. Germline V gene lookup returns CDR1 MNHNS and CDR2 SASEGT. V was pared by 6 bases and J by 4 bases, with 15 bases between.

With respect to this clone: A junction boundary mismatches the germline segment, possibly from a read error. The chain combines TRBV7-7 with TRBJ2-5; D perhaps matches TRBD1 (5 bases). The CDR3 length is 15 residues. Looked up from germline, CDR1 is SSHAT and CDR2 is FNYEAQ (reference sequence). The CDR3 spells CASSLIGQVQETQYF. The CDR3 DNA reads TGTGCTAGCAGCTTAATCGGACAAGTACAAGAGACCCAGTACTTC.

The J gene is TRBJ2-1, the V gene TRBV28; 7 nucleotides match TRBD1. The germline V gene has CDR1 MDHEN and CDR2 SYDVKM. Unmatched junction bases numbered 6, after V lost 6 bases and J lost 4 bases. The length of the CDR3 is 14 residues. The DNA of the CDR3 is TGTGCCAGCAGACGACAGGGACCTTACAATGAGCAGTTCTTC. As protein: CASRRQGPYNEQFF. Using reference TRBV28 and TRBJ2-1 for the parts outside the CDR3, the full variable domain is DVKVTQSSRYLVKRTGEKVFLECVQDMDHENMFWYRQDPGLGLRLIYFSYDVKMKEKGDIPEGYSVSREKKERFSLILESASTNQTSMYLCASRRQGPYNEQFFGPGTRLTVL.

CDR3 in amino acids: CASSLGTRAYEQYF. As DNA, the CDR3 is TGTGCCAGCAGTTTGGGGACTAGGGCCTACGAGCAGTACTTC. This chain connects TRBV27 to TRBJ2-7, with 8 bases identical to TRBD2. The germline gives CDR1 MNHEY, CDR2 SMNVEV (reference sequence). The CDR3 contains 14 residues. Losses at the gene ends were 3 bases for V and 2 bases for J; bases not matched to a gene: 3.

This clone appeared a few times. This rearrangement joins TRBV28 to TRBJ1-6; weak D call: TRBD1 (5 bases). The CDR3 is 16 amino acids. Germline CDR1 and CDR2: MDHEN and SYDVKM. V gave up 6 bases and J gave up 3 bases, with 15 bases separating them. The CDR3 DNA sequence: TGTGCCAGCAGACCAGGGTCTTCACTCTATAATTCACCCCTCCACTTT. It codes for CASRPGSSLYNSPLHF.

This chain joins TRBV5-1 and TRBJ2-5; 8 positions agree with TRBD2. The CDR3 consists of 14 residues. After removal of 3 bases from V and 5 bases from J, the junction contained 6 bases not matched to a gene. The germline CDR1 and CDR2 sequences are SGHRS and YFSETQ. CDR3 DNA sequence: TGCGCCAGCAGCTCAGAAGCGGGAGTCGAGACCCAGTACTTC. Protein: CASSSEAGVETQYF.

CDR3 residues: CAISEAGGQYF. CDR3 nucleotides: TGTGCCATCAGTGAGGCTGGAGGGCAGTACTTC. The J gene is TRBJ2-7, the V gene TRBV10-3, with a possible D match to TRBD2 (5 bases). Looked up from germline, CDR1 is ENHRY and CDR2 is SYGVKD. The CDR3 is 11 amino acids. V lost 2 bases, J lost 9 bases, and 8 bases lay in between.

This sequence joins TRBV10-3 and TRBJ1-2; TRBD1 agrees at 7 bases. The CDR3 loop spans 13 amino acids. Germline-derived CDR1 and CDR2 are ENHRY and SYGVKD. V was pared by 10 bases and J by 2 bases, with 7 bases of the junction left unmatched. CDR3 amino acids: CATLGQENYGYTF. CDR3 in DNA: TGTGCCACTCTCGGACAGGAGAACTATGGCTACACCTTC.

The V and J genes are TRBV28 and TRBJ2-2; weak D call: TRBD2 (6 bases). The CDR3 consists of 14 residues. The germline CDR1 and CDR2 sequences are MDHEN and SYDVKM. V lost 3 bases and J 6 bases, leaving 11 bases between the germline ends. CDR3 bases: TGTGCCAGCAGTTTGGTTACTAGCTCCGGGGAGCTGTTTTTT. This gives the protein CASSLVTSSGELFF.